This entry lists 32 T cell receptor beta chains sequenced from one sample in a study of cytomegalovirus exposure and HLA in healthy donors. PCR was performed using 60 Vbeta and 13 Jbeta primers. Libraries were prepared by immunoSEQ multiplex PCR; TCRdb keeps only in-frame clonotypes and omits some of them. With 45,000 to 60,000 clones in the sample, the ten largest clones hold about 4%. The sample consisted of PBMCs. The receptors come from a male donor in good health and CMV-seronegative.

This chain links TRBV7-9 with TRBJ2-1; 12 bases map to TRBD2. CDR3 length: 18 residues. J gave up 5 bases and V 7 bases, and 15 bases lay outside the gene matches. The germline CDR1 and CDR2 sequences are SEHNR and FQNEAQ (reference sequence). The CDR3 is CASTPRASGRAADNEQFF. CDR3 DNA sequence: TGTGCCAGCACCCCGAGGGCTAGCGGGAGGGCCGCGGACAATGAGCAGTTCTTC. The full variable domain, its missing parts supplied by reference TRBV7-9 and TRBJ2-1, is DTGVSQNPRHKITKRGQNVTFRCDPISEHNRLYWYRQTLGQGPEFLTYFQNEAQLEKSRLLSDRFSAERPKGSFSTLEIQRTEQGDSAMYLCASTPRASGRAADNEQFFGPGTRLTVL.

The gene calls are TRBV7-9 and TRBJ1-1; 7 positions match TRBD1. Germline trimming cut 5 bases from V and 4 bases from J; bases unmatched to any gene: 7. This CDR3 comprises 14 residues. Germline V lookup: CDR1 SEHNR, CDR2 FQNEAQ (reference sequence). The CDR3 sequence is CASSAQGKVTEAFF. The DNA of the CDR3 is TGTGCCAGCAGCGCACAGGGGAAGGTCACTGAAGCTTTCTTT.

The genes are TRBV7-2 and TRBJ2-7; TRBD2 aligns across 8 bases. CDR1 and CDR2 from the germline V gene are SGHTA and FQGNSA. This CDR3 contains 15 residues. The V and J ends lost 5 bases and 1 base, in that order; junction bases with no gene match: 7. The CDR3 sequence: CASSPGRERSYEQYF. The DNA of the CDR3 is TGTGCCAGCAGCCCCGGGAGGGAAAGGTCCTACGAGCAGTACTTC.

The chain recombines TRBV28 with TRBJ2-2; possible D gene TRBD2, 6 bases. Germline-derived CDR1 and CDR2 are MDHEN and SYDVKM. Between the trimmed V and J ends, which lost 2 bases and 6 bases, there was a span of 13 bases. The CDR3 has 15 residues. As DNA, the CDR3 is TGTGCCAGCAGTTTAGCGGGACCAACCCCCGGGGAGCTGTTTTTT. It translates to CASSLAGPTPGELFF.

The rearrangement links TRBV25-1 to TRBJ2-5; 10 nucleotides agree with TRBD1. The CDR3 has 14 amino acids. Germline CDR1 MGHDK, CDR2 SYGVNS. V gave up 7 bases and J gave up 5 bases; unmatched junction bases: 7. The CDR3 coding sequence is TGTGCCAGCATCGCTGGACAGGGGGTTGAGACCCAGTACTTC. Its protein is CASIAGQGVETQYF.

V gene TRBV6-1 combines with J gene TRBJ2-5; D unresolved. Germline CDR1 reads MNHNS; CDR2 reads SASEGT. V was cut by 1 base and J by 3 bases, with 9 bases left in between. This CDR3 has 14 amino acids. The CDR3 region has the DNA TGTGCCAGCAGTGAAGACCTTAGAAAAGAGACCCAGTACTTC. Its protein is CASSEDLRKETQYF.

The rearrangement uses TRBV29-1 and TRBJ1-1, with 8 nucleotides matching TRBD1. Germline V gene sequence: CDR1 SQVTM, CDR2 ANQGSEA. Unmatched junction bases numbered 2, after V lost 7 bases and J lost 1 base. CDR3 length: 12 amino acids. This CDR3 reads CSAGTGNTEAFF. The CDR3 region has the DNA TGCAGCGCAGGGACAGGGAACACTGAAGCTTTCTTT.

V gene TRBV7-2 combines with J gene TRBJ2-1; 11 bases agree with TRBD2. The CDR3 runs to 16 residues. The germline gives CDR1 SGHTA, CDR2 FQGNSA. J gave up 8 bases and V 4 bases, and 10 bases lay outside the gene matches. The CDR3 DNA is TGTGCCAGCAGCTCCCAACTTGTACTAGCGGGGGATGAGCAGTTCTTC. Translating gives CASSSQLVLAGDEQFF.

This rearrangement joins TRBV6-6 to TRBJ2-5; 7 positions match TRBD2. The CDR3 sequence is 14 residues long. Unmatched junction bases numbered 9, after V lost 10 bases and J lost 1 base. Germline V CDR1 and CDR2: MNHNY, SVGAGI (reference sequence). The CDR3 region is CATSGRGGQETQYF. The CDR3, as DNA: TGTGCCACCTCCGGGCGCGGGGGCCAAGAGACCCAGTACTTC.

This chain uses TRBV6-6 with TRBJ2-1; TRBD2 agrees at 12 bases. The CDR3 contains 16 residues. V shed 5 bases and J 6 bases; nucleotides not matched to a gene: 8. Germline CDR1 reads MNHNY; CDR2 reads SVGAGI (reference sequence). The CDR3 DNA follows: TGTGCCAGCAGTACGATGACTAGCGGGAGTGTCAATGAGCAGTTCTTC. Amino acid sequence: CASSTMTSGSVNEQFF.

The CDR3 DNA follows: TGTGCCACCAGCAGAGATTGGCTAGCGGGAGAAAGTGAGCAGTTCTTC. It codes for CATSRDWLAGESEQFF. The J gene is TRBJ2-1, the V gene TRBV15; 10 positions match TRBD2. Germline V CDR1 and CDR2: LNHNV, YYDKDF (reference sequence). This CDR3 region has 16 residues. V lost 0 bases, J lost 9 bases, and 8 bases stayed unmatched.

V gene TRBV11-3 combines with J gene TRBJ2-4; D possibly corresponds to TRBD2 (6 bases). This CDR3 is 16 amino acids long. The V end was cut by 1 base, the J end by 0 bases, with 10 bases between. CDR1 is SGHNT, CDR2 YENEEA, per germline. The CDR3 DNA is TGTGCCAGCAGCTTAGGCGCGGGGATAGCCAAAAACATTCAGTACTTC. Encoded protein: CASSLGAGIAKNIQYF.

Here the CDR3 reads CASSRPGSSGANVLTF. As DNA, the CDR3 is TGTGCCAGCAGTCGGCCAGGATCCTCTGGGGCCAACGTCCTGACTTTC. The rearrangement joins TRBV5-4 to TRBJ2-6; no reliable D call. Germline CDR1 SGHNT, CDR2 YYREEE (reference sequence). The CDR3 length is 16 residues. V was shortened by 5 bases and J by 0 bases, with 12 bases between the two germline ends. The full variable domain, in which reference TRBV5-4 and TRBJ2-6 provide the parts outside the CDR3, is ETGVTQSPTHLIKTRGQQVTLRCSSQSGHNTVSWYQQALGQGPQFIFQYYREEENGRGNFPPRFSGLQFPNYSSELNVNALELDDSALYLCASSRPGSSGANVLTFGAGSRLTVL.

V is TRBV28 and J is TRBJ1-2; D remains ambiguous. Germline CDR1 reads MDHEN; CDR2 reads SYDVKM. V was pared by 5 bases and J by 1 base, with 5 bases between. This CDR3 region has 12 residues. The CDR3 loop is CASSGRNYGYTF. CDR3 in DNA: TGTGCCAGCAGTGGCCGTAACTATGGCTACACCTTC.

The V gene is TRBV11-2, the J gene TRBJ1-2; no clear D. CDR1 is SGHAT, CDR2 FQNNGV, per germline. The V end lost 4 bases, the J end lost 5 bases, and 11 bases lay between the germline ends. The CDR3 length is 13 residues. Written as DNA, the CDR3 is TGTGCCAGCAGCTCGGAGCCTCAATATGGCTACACCTTC. Protein sequence: CASSSEPQYGYTF.

About this clone itself: Relative to the germline gene, one junction end is altered; a read error may explain this. The chain links TRBV5-1 to TRBJ2-5; 11 bases agree with TRBD2. The CDR3 loop spans 16 amino acids. Germline CDR1 reads SGHRS; CDR2 reads YFSETQ. CDR3 in amino acids: CASRNGASGRSENQYF. CDR3 coding DNA: TGCGCCAGCAGGAATGGGGCTAGCGGGAGGAGTGAGAACCAGTACTTC.

The chain joins TRBV13 to TRBJ2-7; tentative D call: TRBD2 (7 bases). V lost 8 bases to trimming and J lost 1 base, with 18 bases between them. CDR1 is PRHDT and CDR2 is FYEKMQ in the germline V gene (reference sequence). The CDR3 is 15 amino acids. In DNA, the CDR3 is TGTGCCAGCCGAACGAGGGGGGGAGAATCCTACGAGCAGTACTTC. Translating it yields CASRTRGGESYEQYF.

J is TRBJ2-1 and V is TRBV18; TRBD2 matches at 12 bases. Germline CDR1 and CDR2: KGHSH and LQKENI. The CDR3 has 15 amino acids. V was pared by 4 bases and J by 5 bases, with 3 bases of the junction left unmatched. CDR3 amino acids: CASSQLAGGNNEQFF. The CDR3 region has the DNA TGTGCCAGCTCACAGCTAGCGGGAGGGAACAATGAGCAGTTCTTC.

The rearrangement links TRBV7-8 to TRBJ2-1; 9 bases line up with TRBD2. The CDR3 consists of 17 residues. Germline assignment: CDR1 SGHVS and CDR2 FQNEAQ. The V gene end was trimmed by 1 base and the J gene end by 3 bases; junction bases not matched to a gene: 7. The chain's CDR3 is CASSLGIAGEVYNEQFF. The DNA for the CDR3 is TGTGCCAGCAGCTTAGGTATAGCGGGAGAAGTCTACAATGAGCAGTTCTTC.

The J gene is TRBJ1-1, the V gene TRBV7-8; D may be TRBD1 (5 bases). V was cut by 4 bases and J by 3 bases, with 18 bases left in between. Looked up from germline, CDR1 is SGHVS and CDR2 is FQNEAQ. The CDR3 extends over 16 amino acids. The DNA for the CDR3 is TGTGCCAGCAGCTCCTTACGGGGGAATCGGGACACTGAAGCTTTCTTT. Encoded protein: CASSSLRGNRDTEAFF.

Comments on this clone: The junction differs from germline at one of its ends, possibly a read error. The chain is built from TRBV7-7 and TRBJ2-5; perhaps TRBD1 as D (5 bases). This CDR3 contains 14 residues. Germline CDR1 reads SSHAT; CDR2 reads FNYEAQ (reference sequence). The CDR3, as DNA: TGTGCTAGCAGTTCTACAGGTGGTGGAGAGACCCAGTACTTC. Protein product: CASSSTGGGETQYF.

The chain couples TRBV30 to TRBJ2-3; a weak D match, TRBD2 (5 bases). The CDR3 totals 13 residues. Germline assignment: CDR1 GTSNPN and CDR2 SVGIG (reference sequence). The V gene lost 1 base and the J gene lost 0 bases, with 5 bases spanning the gap. The CDR3 region has the DNA TGTGCCTGGAGTGGCGGGAGCACAGATACGCAGTATTTT. Amino acids: CAWSGGSTDTQYF.

The chain uses TRBV19 and TRBJ1-4; D not certain. The V end lost 2 bases, the J end lost 8 bases, and 15 bases lay between the germline ends. CDR1 and CDR2 (germline): LNHDA, SQIVND (reference sequence). This CDR3 region has 15 residues. CDR3: CASSIKWRGNEKLFF. CDR3 coding DNA: TGTGCCAGTAGTATAAAGTGGCGCGGTAACGAAAAACTGTTTTTT.

The chain has TRBV11-2 and TRBJ2-3; TRBD2 is a possible D gene (6 bases). This CDR3 region has 15 residues. With 4 bases removed from V and 6 bases from J, the gap between germline ends came to 17 bases. The germline V gene encodes CDR1 SGHAT and CDR2 FQNNGV. CDR3 loop: CASSSGLTYVDTQYF. The CDR3 DNA reads TGTGCCAGCAGCTCTGGACTAACCTACGTGGATACGCAGTATTTT.

The rearrangement joins TRBV25-1 to TRBJ2-7; D unresolved. This CDR3 region has 11 residues. Germline lookup yields CDR1 MGHDK and CDR2 SYGVNS. The germline V and J ends were trimmed by 8 bases and 5 bases, with 10 bases remaining between them. This CDR3 reads CASSNFHEQYF. CDR3 DNA sequence: TGTGCCAGCTCTAATTTCCACGAGCAGTACTTC.

J is TRBJ2-7 and V is TRBV29-1; TRBD1 aligns across 8 bases. Trimming cost V 6 bases and J 4 bases; bases outside gene matches: 11. Germline CDR1 reads SQVTM; CDR2 reads ANQGSEA. The CDR3 has 14 residues. In nucleotides, the CDR3 is TGCAGCGTGGCAGCCGGGACAGGATTGTACGAGCAGTACTTC. Translating gives CSVAAGTGLYEQYF.

This sequence joins TRBV29-1 and TRBJ1-1; no clear D gene. The CDR3 has 14 residues. V lost 0 bases and J 11 bases, leaving 19 bases between the germline ends. CDR1 is SQVTM and CDR2 is ANQGSEA in the germline V gene. The CDR3 spells CSVEETALGSTAFF. In DNA, the CDR3 is TGCAGCGTTGAAGAAACCGCACTCGGGTCGACGGCTTTCTTT. Using reference TRBV29-1 and TRBJ1-1 for the parts outside the CDR3, the full variable domain is SAVISQKPSRDICQRGTSLTIQCQVDSQVTMMFWYRQQPGQSLTLIATANQGSEATYESGFVIDKFPISRPNLTFSTLTVSNMSPEDSSIYLCSVEETALGSTAFFGQGTRLTVV.

V gene TRBV7-9 combines with J gene TRBJ2-7; 10 bases are shared with TRBD2. Germline V lookup: CDR1 SEHNR, CDR2 FQNEAQ (reference sequence). There are 15 residues in the CDR3. V lost 1 base and J lost 5; bases outside the gene matches: 5. The CDR3 DNA is TGTGCCAGCAGCTTAGGGGGGCTAGCGGGAGACGAGCAGTACTTC. Translated: CASSLGGLAGDEQYF.

V gene TRBV13 combines with J gene TRBJ2-7; 7 bases are shared with TRBD2. Germline V gene sequence: CDR1 PRHDT, CDR2 FYEKMQ (reference sequence). With 6 bases clipped from V and 3 bases from J, the junction kept 17 bases outside the gene matches. The CDR3 extends over 17 amino acids. CDR3 protein: CASSQHGAGWDYYEQYF. In DNA, the CDR3 is TGTGCCAGCAGTCAGCACGGGGCAGGGTGGGACTACTACGAGCAGTACTTC.

The rearrangement uses TRBV2 and TRBJ2-3; D is uncertain. V was cut by 5 bases and J by 2 bases, with 14 bases left in between. Germline-derived CDR1 and CDR2 are SNHLY and FYNNEI. This CDR3 region has 15 residues. The CDR3 is CASSSSRGYTDTQYF. The DNA of the CDR3 is TGTGCCAGCAGTTCTTCTAGAGGCTACACAGATACGCAGTATTTT.

The CDR3 DNA follows: TGTGCCAGCAGCCAAGGCGGGGGCAGGGGGCAAGGTGAGCAGTTCTTC. As protein: CASSQGGGRGQGEQFF. The rearrangement uses TRBV7-2 and TRBJ2-1, with D tentatively TRBD1 (8 bases). CDR1 is SGHTA and CDR2 is FQGNSA in the germline V gene. The CDR3 sequence is 16 residues long. V was pared by 5 bases and J by 9 bases, with 23 bases between. Combining the CDR3 with reference TRBV7-2 and TRBJ2-1 gives the whole variable domain GAGVSQSPSNKVTEKGKDVELRCDPISGHTALYWYRQSLGQGLEFLIYFQGNSAPDKSGLPSDRFSAERTGGSVSTLTIQRTQQEDSAVYLCASSQGGGRGQGEQFFGPGTRLTVL.

CDR3 nucleotide sequence: TGTGCCAGCAGCTTAGGCAGGTTCTACGAGCAGTACTTC. Protein: CASSLGRFYEQYF. V gene TRBV7-2 combines with J gene TRBJ2-7; D is undetermined. The germline gives CDR1 SGHTA, CDR2 FQGNSA. The CDR3 totals 13 residues. V lost 1 base, J lost 3 bases, and 7 bases lay in between.